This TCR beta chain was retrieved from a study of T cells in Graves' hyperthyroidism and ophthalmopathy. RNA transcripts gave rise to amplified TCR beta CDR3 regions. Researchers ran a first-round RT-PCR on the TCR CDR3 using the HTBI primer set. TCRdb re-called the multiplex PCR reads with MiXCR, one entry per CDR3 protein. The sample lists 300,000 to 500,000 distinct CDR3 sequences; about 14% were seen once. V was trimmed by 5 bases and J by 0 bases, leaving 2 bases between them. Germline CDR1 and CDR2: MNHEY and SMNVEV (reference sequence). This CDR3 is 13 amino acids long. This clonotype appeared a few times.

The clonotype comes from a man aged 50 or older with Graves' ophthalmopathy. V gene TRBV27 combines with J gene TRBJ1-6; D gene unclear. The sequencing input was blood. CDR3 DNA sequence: TGTGCCAGCAGTCGCTCCTATAATTCACCCCTCCACTTT. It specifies CASSRSYNSPLHF.